This T cell receptor (beta chain) was observed in a study of T cell repertoires in cytomegalovirus infection. About the study: CMV infection and matching HLA type were both indicated by public TCR beta signatures.

General observations from the study: Predominance within the ex vivo response was attributable to HLA-C-restricted CMV-specific TCR beta clonotypes.

MiXCR was run by TCRdb on the reads, yielding one entry per CDR3 protein. This sample has roughly 78,000 distinct CDR3 sequences, with around 42% found just once. To note about this clonotype: The antigen is undetermined.

Trimming pared 7 bases from V and 5 bases from J, leaving 18 bases between. The CDR3 extends over 14 amino acids. The sample in question was CD8+ T cells from cultured PBMCs, obtained from culture after CMV antigen stimulation. The chain couples TRBV12-3 or TRBV12-4 to TRBJ2-7; D perhaps matches TRBD2 (6 bases). This TCR derives from a human donor in good health (CMV status not recorded). Some clones in this sample may be carry-over from other donors' samples. CDR3 loop: CASTRTGGDHEQYF. CDR3 DNA sequence: TGTGCCAGCACCCGGACTGGCGGGGACCACGAGCAGTACTTC.